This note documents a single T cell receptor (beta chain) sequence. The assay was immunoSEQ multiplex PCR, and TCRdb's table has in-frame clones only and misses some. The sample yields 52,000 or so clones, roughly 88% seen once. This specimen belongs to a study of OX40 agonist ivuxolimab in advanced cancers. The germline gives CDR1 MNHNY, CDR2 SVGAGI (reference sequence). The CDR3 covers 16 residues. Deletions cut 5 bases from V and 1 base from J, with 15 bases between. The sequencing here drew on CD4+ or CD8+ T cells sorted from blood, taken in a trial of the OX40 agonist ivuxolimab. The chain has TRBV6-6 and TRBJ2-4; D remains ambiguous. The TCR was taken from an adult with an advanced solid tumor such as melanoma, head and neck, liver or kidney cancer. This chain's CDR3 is CASSLNSVFAKNIQYF. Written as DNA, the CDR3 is TGTGCCAGCAGTCTTAACAGCGTGTTTGCCAAAAACATTCAGTACTTC.